Each of the 6 T cell receptor beta chains below was sequenced from the same sample in a study of CD8 T cells in Susac syndrome. The authors reverse transcribed about 0.5 to 1 ug RNA with random hexamers. TCRdb itself ran the immunoSEQ multiplex PCR reads through MiXCR, one entry per CDR3 protein. The sample carries 55,000 to 70,000 distinct CDR3 sequences, about 95% recorded once. Input material: CD8+ T cells from PBMCs. These receptors were obtained from a human donor in good health.

This chain uses TRBV4-1 with TRBJ1-1; no firm D call. Between the trimmed V and J ends, which lost 0 bases and 0 bases, there was a span of 5 bases. CDR1 is MGHRA and CDR2 is YSYEKL in the germline V gene. The CDR3 loop spans 14 amino acids. The CDR3 sequence: CASSQERLNTEAFF. The CDR3 DNA is TGCGCCAGCAGCCAAGAACGGCTGAACACTGAAGCTTTCTTT.

The chain links TRBV6-5 to TRBJ1-1; no definite D call. This CDR3 comprises 13 residues. In germline, CDR1 is MNHEY, CDR2 SVGAGI. The V and J ends lost 3 bases and 1 base respectively, with 6 bases between them. The CDR3 region has the DNA TGTGCCAGCAGTTATTCGGAGAACACTGAAGCTTTCTTT. This gives the protein CASSYSENTEAFF.

The chain employs TRBV5-6 and TRBJ2-5; a weak D match, TRBD2 (5 bases). Deletions cut 4 bases from V and 7 bases from J, with 17 bases between. Germline CDR1 reads SGHDT; CDR2 reads YYEEEE. The CDR3 runs to 14 residues. The CDR3 nucleotides are TGTGCCAGCAGCCCGCCGGCCGGGGAAGGGACCCAGTACTTC. Encoded protein: CASSPPAGEGTQYF. The complete variable domain, with remaining parts taken from reference TRBV5-6 and TRBJ2-5, reads DAGVTQSPTHLIKTRGQQVTLRCSPKSGHDTVSWYQQALGQGPQFIFQYYEEEERQRGNFPDRFSGHQFPNYSSELNVNALLLGDSALYLCASSPPAGEGTQYFGPGTRLLVL.

The chain couples TRBV14 to TRBJ2-7; D gene unclear. From germline, CDR1 is SGHDN and CDR2 FVKESK. The CDR3 consists of 14 residues. V lost 1 base, J lost 2 bases, and 9 bases lay in between. For the CDR3, the DNA is TGTGCCAGCAGCCAAGGAATAGGACCCTACGAGCAGTACGTC. This translates into CASSQGIGPYEQYV.

The chain recombines TRBV27 with TRBJ2-1, with D possibly matching TRBD2 (7 bases). V was clipped by 6 bases and J by 2 bases, with 11 bases between them. Germline V gives CDR1 MNHEY, CDR2 SMNVEV (reference sequence). CDR3 length equals 14 residues. The CDR3 DNA is TGTGCCAGCAGGCCGCGGGGGCCCTACAATGAGCAGTTCTTC. This gives the protein CASRPRGPYNEQFF.

This rearrangement joins TRBV30 to TRBJ2-7; TRBD1 is a possible D gene (5 bases). Per the germline V gene, CDR1 is GTSNPN and CDR2 is SVGIG (reference sequence). The CDR3 totals 12 residues. Trimming stripped 3 bases from V and 3 bases from J, with 9 bases between. In DNA, the CDR3 is TGTGCCTGGAGCCTAGGGGTCTACGAGCAGTACTTC. Its protein product is CAWSLGVYEQYF.